This is a list of T cell receptor beta chains from one sample in a study of blood T cell repertoires in COVID-19. The method was immunoSEQ multiplex PCR; TCRdb's version includes in-frame clones alone and lacks a portion of them. This sample has 30,000 or so clones, with 70% to 90% found just once. The sample was peripheral blood. The receptors originated from an elderly man with active COVID-19. CDR3s include the opening cysteine and the closing phenylalanine or tryptophan. The D gene is left open where the match is weak. For some rows the clone size is stated as once, few or many, or as a class when expanded; others skip it.

D | size | J | V | CDR3 | DNA
TRBD1 | - | TRBJ1-4 | TRBV4-3 | CASSQGTGAVNEKLFF | TGCGCCAGCAGCCAAGGGACAGGGGCGGTAAATGAAAAACTGTTTTTT
- | - | TRBJ1-2 | TRBV4-3 | CASSQGHGPREAGYTF | TGCGCCAGCAGCCAAGGACACGGGCCGAGGGAGGCTGGCTACACCTTC
- | - | TRBJ2-5 | TRBV5-4 | CASSVRAQETQYF | TGTGCCAGCAGCGTGCGGGCACAAGAGACCCAGTACTTC
- | - | TRBJ2-7 | TRBV30 | CAWSGGGTYEQYF | TGTGCCTGGAGTGGGGGAGGCACCTACGAGCAGTACTTC
- | - | TRBJ2-7 | TRBV30 | CAWSSGLTYEQYF | TGTGCCTGGAGTAGTGGACTCACCTACGAGCAGTACTTC
- | - | TRBJ1-2 | TRBV19 | CASSIVPAGDYGYTF | TGTGCCAGTAGTATCGTCCCCGCAGGCGACTATGGCTACACCTTC
- | - | TRBJ2-2 | TRBV6-1 | CASSEAPGLVGELFF | TGTGCCAGCAGTGAAGCTCCGGGGTTAGTAGGGGAGCTGTTTTTT
- | - | TRBJ1-2 | TRBV5-1 | CASSLGQLSGYGYTF | TGCGCCAGCAGCTTGGGACAGCTATCTGGCTATGGCTACACCTTC
- | few | TRBJ1-5 | TRBV5-6 | CASSFRAGNQPQHF | TGTGCCAGCAGCTTTCGGGCAGGGAATCAGCCCCAGCATTTT
- | - | TRBJ1-1 | TRBV10-2 | CASSSTRTFTEAFF | TGCGCCAGCAGTTCGACACGAACCTTCACTGAAGCTTTCTTT
TRBD1 | - | TRBJ1-1 | TRBV19 | CASSTGQGATEAFF | TGTGCCAGTAGTACCGGACAGGGGGCCACTGAAGCTTTCTTT
- | once | TRBJ1-1 | TRBV7-2 | CASSLGNIMNTEAFF | TGTGCCAGCAGCTTAGGCAACATTATGAACACTGAAGCTTTCTTT
- | - | TRBJ2-7 | TRBV6-1 | CASSERGGIQAYEQYF | TGTGCCAGCAGTGAGAGAGGAGGGATCCAGGCCTACGAGCAGTACTTC
- | - | TRBJ1-1 | TRBV21-1 | CASSKARTVYMNTEAFF | TGTGCCAGCAGCAAAGCTAGGACAGTTTACATGAACACTGAAGCTTTCTTT
TRBD1 | - | TRBJ1-6 | TRBV18 | CASSPDRGGSPLHF | TGTGCCAGCTCACCGGACAGGGGAGGATCACCCCTCCACTTT
TRBD1 | - | TRBJ2-3 | TRBV14 | CASSQDWDSWDTDTQYF | TGTGCCAGCAGCCAAGATTGGGACAGTTGGGACACAGATACGCAGTATTTT
- | - | TRBJ2-1 | TRBV6-1 | CASSEAGAEQFF | TGTGCCAGCAGTGAAGCGGGGGCTGAGCAGTTCTTC
- | once | TRBJ2-4 | TRBV5-1 | CASSVGLKNIQYF | TGCGCCAGCAGTGTGGGCCTCAAAAACATTCAGTACTTC
- | - | TRBJ1-1 | TRBV7-8 | CASSLAGVTEAFF | TGTGCCAGCAGCTTAGCAGGGGTCACTGAAGCTTTCTTT
TRBD1 | few | TRBJ2-3 | TRBV15 | CATSRGDRVSDTQYF | TGTGCCACCAGCCGAGGGGACAGGGTTTCAGATACGCAGTATTTT
TRBD2 | once | TRBJ2-1 | TRBV19 | CASSISPSGGVEQFF | TGTGCCAGTAGTATCAGCCCTAGCGGGGGGGTCGAGCAGTTCTTC
- | once | TRBJ2-7 | TRBV9 | CASSASYGVTYEQYF | TGTGCCAGCAGCGCCTCGTACGGGGTGACCTACGAGCAGTACTTC